This T cell receptor (beta chain) stems from a study of identical twins. The V gene end was trimmed by 3 bases and the J gene end by 2 bases; junction bases not matched to a gene: 6. The CDR3 loop spans 15 amino acids. Germline loops: CDR1 SGHTA, CDR2 FQGNSA. TCRdb independently ran MiXCR on the 5' RACE reads; one entry per CDR3 protein. This sample carries some 730,000 distinct CDR3 sequences, roughly 18% of them seen once, and the ten largest clones take 10% to 15%. This sample also belongs to another study, concerning T cells expressing NK-cell markers.

Sequenced input: PBMCs. The clonotype comes from a woman aged 18-29 years in good health. V and J are TRBV7-2 and TRBJ1-2; 7 nucleotides line up with TRBD1. The CDR3 coding sequence is TGTGCCAGCAGCTTTGGAGGGGGACAGAACTATGGCTACACCTTC. Amino acid sequence: CASSFGGGQNYGYTF.